One TCR beta chain is described in this entry. Antigen specificity is unknown. Isolated per sample were at least 7 million PBMCs. Total RNA was extracted at no less than 6 micrograms per sample. CDR1 is MDHEN and CDR2 is SYDVKM in the germline V gene. The CDR3 totals 15 residues. J was trimmed by 8 bases and V by 7 bases; bases with no gene match: 14. The data belong to a study of blood T cells in healthy people across ages. Whole-study findings and limits: While age rose, TCR beta diversity per million T cells dropped in a roughly linear way.

Alongside a J-beta primer mix, a sample-barcoded 5' primer served in a second PCR lasting about 7 to 11 cycles. One entry per CDR3 protein results from TCRdb running MiXCR on the 5' RACE reads. Found here are around 1,000,000 distinct CDR3 sequences, less than 25% of them singletons; the top ten hold less than 0.75%. This sample also appeared in a second study, on T cells of mothers and their children. From that paper: When mothers and children were related, their normalized repertoire overlap, which was always slightly higher, did not differ significantly from that of unrelated pairs.

This receptor was obtained from a girl aged 2 to 10 in good health. The sample taken for sequencing was blood. J is TRBJ2-1 and V is TRBV28, with 7 bases lining up with TRBD2. DNA for the CDR3: TGTGCCAGCAAGAGCATAGCGGGCCCGGTAGATGAGCAGTTCTTC. As protein: CASKSIAGPVDEQFF.